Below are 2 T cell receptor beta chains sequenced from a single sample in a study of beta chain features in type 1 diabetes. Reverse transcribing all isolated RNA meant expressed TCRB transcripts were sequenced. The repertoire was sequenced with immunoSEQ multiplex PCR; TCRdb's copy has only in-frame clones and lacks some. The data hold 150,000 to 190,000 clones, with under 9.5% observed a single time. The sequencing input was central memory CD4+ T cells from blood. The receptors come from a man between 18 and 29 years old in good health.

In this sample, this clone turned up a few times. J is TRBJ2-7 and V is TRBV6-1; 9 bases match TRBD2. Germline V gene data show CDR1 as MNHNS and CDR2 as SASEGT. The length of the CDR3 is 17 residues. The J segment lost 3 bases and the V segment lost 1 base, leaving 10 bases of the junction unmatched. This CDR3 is CASSEEAGGGGYYEQYF. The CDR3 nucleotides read TGTGCCAGCAGTGAAGAAGCGGGGGGCGGGGGATACTACGAGCAGTACTTC.

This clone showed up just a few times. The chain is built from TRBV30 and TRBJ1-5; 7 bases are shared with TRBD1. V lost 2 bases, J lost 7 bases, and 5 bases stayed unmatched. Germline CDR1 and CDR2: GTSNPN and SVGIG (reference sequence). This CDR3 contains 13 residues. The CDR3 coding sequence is TGTGCCTGGAGTACAGGGGAGGTCCAGCCCCAGCATTTT. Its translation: CAWSTGEVQPQHF.